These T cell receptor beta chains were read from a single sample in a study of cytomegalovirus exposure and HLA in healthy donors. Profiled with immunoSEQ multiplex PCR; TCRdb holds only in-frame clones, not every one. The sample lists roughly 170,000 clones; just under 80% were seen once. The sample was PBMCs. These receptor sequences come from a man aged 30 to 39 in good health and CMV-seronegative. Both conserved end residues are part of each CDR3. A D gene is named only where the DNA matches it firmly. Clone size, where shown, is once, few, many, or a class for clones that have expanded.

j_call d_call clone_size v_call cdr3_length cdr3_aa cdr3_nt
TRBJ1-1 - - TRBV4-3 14 CASSRAGMNTEAFF TGCGCCAGCAGCCGAGCAGGGATGAACACTGAAGCTTTCTTT
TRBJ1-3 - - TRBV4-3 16 CASSQDVRVGGNTIYF TGCGCCAGCAGCCAAGATGTTCGGGTTGGAGGAAACACCATATATTTT
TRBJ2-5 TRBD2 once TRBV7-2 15 CASSFGLAGAETQYF TGTGCCAGCAGCTTCGGACTAGCGGGAGCAGAGACCCAGTACTTC
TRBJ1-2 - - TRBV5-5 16 CASSPLGEAANYGYTF TGTGCCAGCAGCCCTCTTGGGGAGGCGGCTAACTATGGCTACACCTTC
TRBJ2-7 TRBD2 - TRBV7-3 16 CASSLTGTSGSYEQYF TGTGCCAGCAGCTTAACTGGGACTAGCGGGAGCTACGAGCAGTACTTC
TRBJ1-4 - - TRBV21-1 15 CASSKVDQGPEKLFF TGTGCCAGCAGCAAAGTTGATCAGGGCCCTGAAAAACTGTTTTTT
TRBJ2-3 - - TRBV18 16 CASSPPIRSSTDTQYF TGTGCCAGCTCACCACCGATCAGGTCCAGCACAGATACGCAGTATTTT
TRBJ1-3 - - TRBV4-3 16 CASSQVVVAGGNTIYF TGCGCCAGCAGCCAAGTGGTGGTGGCAGGAGGAAACACCATATATTTT
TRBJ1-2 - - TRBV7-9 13 CASSLGRGEGYTF TGTGCCAGCAGCTTAGGACGGGGAGAGGGCTACACCTTC
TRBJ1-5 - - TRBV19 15 CATQAGTRNNQPQHF TGTGCCACCCAAGCCGGGACACGAAACAATCAGCCCCAGCATTTT
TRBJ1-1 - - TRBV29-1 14 CSVREGGPNTEAFF TGCAGCGTCCGTGAGGGGGGGCCCAACACTGAAGCTTTCTTT
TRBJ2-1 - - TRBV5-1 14 CASSLQGELNEQFF TGCGCCAGCAGCTTGCAAGGGGAATTAAATGAGCAGTTCTTC
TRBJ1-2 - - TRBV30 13 CAWNTGLNYGYTF TGTGCCTGGAACACAGGATTAAACTATGGCTACACCTTC
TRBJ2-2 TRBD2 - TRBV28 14 CASRVAGGIGELFF TGTGCCAGCAGGGTAGCGGGAGGCATCGGGGAGCTGTTTTTT
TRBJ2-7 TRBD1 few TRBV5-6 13 CASSWTGTYEQYF TGTGCCAGCAGCTGGACAGGGACCTACGAGCAGTACTTC
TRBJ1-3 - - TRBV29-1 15 CSVVWALRDGNTIYF TGCAGCGTTGTTTGGGCCTTGCGTGATGGAAACACCATATATTTT
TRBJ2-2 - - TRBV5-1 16 CASSLGDSPDTGELFF TGCGCCAGCAGCTTGGGCGATAGCCCTGACACCGGGGAGCTGTTTTTT
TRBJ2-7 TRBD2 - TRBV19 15 CASSTPGLGLGEQYF TGTGCCAGTAGTACCCCCGGACTAGGATTAGGCGAGCAGTACTTC